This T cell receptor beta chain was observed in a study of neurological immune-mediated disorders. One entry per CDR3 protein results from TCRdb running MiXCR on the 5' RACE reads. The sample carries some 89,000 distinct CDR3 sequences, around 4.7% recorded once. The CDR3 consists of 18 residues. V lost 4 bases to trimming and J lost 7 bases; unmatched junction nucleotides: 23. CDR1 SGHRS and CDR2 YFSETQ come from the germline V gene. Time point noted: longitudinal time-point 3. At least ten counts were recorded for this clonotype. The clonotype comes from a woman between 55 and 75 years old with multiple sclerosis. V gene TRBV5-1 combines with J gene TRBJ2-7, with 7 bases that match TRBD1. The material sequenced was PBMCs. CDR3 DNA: TGCGCCAGCAGCACCGGCCCCGACAGGGACGGGGCTTTACGGGAGCAGTACTTC. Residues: CASSTGPDRDGALREQYF.